The 27 T cell receptor beta chains in this list originate from one sample, sequenced in a study of glioma-infiltrating T cells. The iRepertoire nested amplicon-rescue multiplex PCR amplified TCR alpha and beta CDR3s from RNA. TCRdb independently ran MiXCR on the multiplex PCR reads; one entry per CDR3 protein. The table shows about 130,000 distinct CDR3 sequences, with roughly 25% occurring only once. Material: glioma tissue, nonneoplastic brain tissue, or PBMCs (not recorded which). The receptors were gathered from a human donor with low-grade glioma or glioblastoma, undergoing nonglioma brain surgery, or in good health (not recorded which).

The sample holds many counts of this clonotype. The gene calls are TRBV20-1 and TRBJ1-2, with 9 bases lining up with TRBD1. Per germline, CDR1 DFQATT and CDR2 SNEGSKA (reference sequence). The J segment lost 0 bases and the V segment lost 1 base, leaving 3 bases of the junction unmatched. The CDR3 extends over 15 amino acids. The DNA of the CDR3 is TGCAGTGCTAGAGGACAGGGGGACGCTAACTATGGCTACACCTTC. It is translated as CSARGQGDANYGYTF.

Remarks on this clonotype: No conserved phenylalanine or tryptophan is present at the end of the CDR3, so a read error is the likely explanation. The V and J genes are TRBV7-2 and TRBJ2-7; 7 bases agree with TRBD1. Per germline, CDR1 SGHTA and CDR2 FQGNSA. Unmatched junction bases numbered 14, after V lost 8 bases and J lost 4 bases. The CDR3 loop spans 15 amino acids. In nucleotides, the CDR3 is TGTGCCAGCGGCCCCCAGGTGGGACAGAATTACGAGCAGTACCTC. Translated, it gives CASGPQVGQNYEQYL.

This clonotype has a handful of counts. This clone may be a read error of a much larger clone one base away. The chain couples TRBV6-2 or TRBV6-3 to TRBJ2-5; D is undetermined. Germline CDR1 MNHEY, CDR2 SVGEGT. This CDR3 has 11 amino acids. CDR3 region: CAGSYAVYQYF. The CDR3 DNA follows: TGTGCCGGCAGTTACGCCGTCTACCAGTACTTC.

The rearrangement links TRBV7-8 to TRBJ1-3; TRBD1 agrees at 7 bases. This CDR3 spans 17 amino acids. V lost 1 base to trimming and J lost 9 bases; unmatched junction nucleotides: 15. Germline V CDR1 and CDR2: SGHVS, FQNEAQ. The CDR3 region has the DNA TGTGCCAGCAGCTTAGTAGGGCAGGGGGTTTCCAGAACCACCATATATTTT. Translation gives CASSLVGQGVSRTTIYF.

This clonotype has a count of ten or more. This chain links TRBV20-1 with TRBJ2-1; 8 bases fit TRBD2. V gave up 6 bases and J gave up 3 bases; unmatched junction bases: 16. The CDR3 runs to 17 residues. From germline, CDR1 is DFQATT and CDR2 SNEGSKA (reference sequence). CDR3: CSARRRLAGSLYNEQFF. CDR3 in DNA: TGCAGTGCCCGGCGGAGGTTAGCGGGGTCGCTCTACAATGAGCAGTTCTTC.

This clonotype occurred a few times. The genes are TRBV12-3 or TRBV12-4 and TRBJ2-5; TRBD2 agrees at 12 bases. The CDR3 runs to 18 residues. Unmatched junction bases numbered 15, after V lost 5 bases and J lost 5 bases. The CDR3 sequence is CASSLPLAGGPGLETQYF. In nucleotides, the CDR3 is TGTGCCAGCAGTCTCCCCCTAGCGGGAGGGCCCGGGCTCGAGACCCAGTACTTC.

This clonotype was found once. Since a much larger clone is just one base distant, this may be a read error. The DNA is omitted, as the CDR3 cannot be located on it reliably, and the CDR3 follows TCRdb's listing. The rearrangement uses TRBV18 and TRBJ2-1; TRBD2, the D gene given by the table, was not confirmed from the DNA. The CDR3 is 17 residues long, ends included. Germline V gene lookup returns CDR1 KGHSH and CDR2 LQKENI. CDR3 region: CASSPRVFAGGSNEQLF.

The V gene is TRBV4-1, the J gene TRBJ2-7, with D possibly being TRBD1 (6 bases). Germline CDR1 and CDR2: MGHRA and YSYEKL. The CDR3 loop spans 14 amino acids. V was shortened by 1 base and J by 4 bases, with 11 bases between the two germline ends. The CDR3 protein is CASSQGGPGYEQYF. The DNA for the CDR3 is TGCGCCAGCAGCCAAGGGGGGCCGGGGTACGAGCAGTACTTC.

This clonotype was picked up many times. CDR3 region: CASSQGFRGSSYEQYF. The CDR3 nucleotides read TGCGCCAGCAGCCAGGGGTTCCGGGGAAGCTCCTACGAGCAGTACTTC. The gene calls are TRBV4-1 and TRBJ2-7, with D perhaps TRBD2 (5 bases). Trimming cost V 3 bases and J 0 bases, with 15 bases left between them. The CDR3 contains 16 residues. Germline CDR1 is MGHRA and CDR2 is YSYEKL.

A few counts support this clonotype. This chain joins TRBV4-1 and TRBJ1-4; 8 bases line up with TRBD1. The CDR3 length is 17 residues. Trimming at V came to 4 bases and at J to 4 bases, leaving 11 bases not matched to a gene. Germline loops: CDR1 MGHRA, CDR2 YSYEKL. CDR3 nucleotide sequence: TGCGCCAGCAGCCCAGTCCCGGGACAGGCATATAATGAAAAACTGTTTTTT. Translation gives CASSPVPGQAYNEKLFF.

This clonotype was observed at least ten times. V usage is TRBV18 and J usage is TRBJ2-5; 9 bases map to TRBD2. Germline V gene lookup returns CDR1 KGHSH and CDR2 LQKENI. Trimming at V came to 0 bases and at J to 4 bases, leaving 6 bases not matched to a gene. This CDR3 has 16 amino acids. The CDR3 loop reads CASSPPSGRPVETQYF. Here the CDR3 DNA reads TGTGCCAGCTCACCACCTAGCGGGAGACCGGTAGAGACCCAGTACTTC. The variable domain in full, completed from reference TRBV18 and TRBJ2-5, reads NAGVMQNPRHLVRRRGQEARLRCSPMKGHSHVYWYRQLPEEGLKFMVYLQKENIIDESGMPKERFSAEFPKEGPSILRIQQVVRGDSAAYFCASSPPSGRPVETQYFGPGTRLLVL.

This clonotype was counted between two and nine times. The chain has TRBV6-6 and TRBJ2-6; TRBD2 might be the D (6 bases). This CDR3 region has 17 residues. V gave up 2 bases and J gave up 7 bases, with 18 bases separating them. In germline, CDR1 is MNHNY, CDR2 SVGAGI (reference sequence). The CDR3 spells CASSYLAGGTGANVLTF. CDR3 coding DNA: TGTGCCAGCAGTTACCTCGCGGGCGGGACCGGAGCCAACGTCCTGACTTTC.

A word on this clonotype: A read error may produce the germline difference seen at one junction end. This chain uses TRBV30 with TRBJ2-4; 10 bases align to TRBD2. Germline V gives CDR1 GTSNPN, CDR2 SVGIG (reference sequence). This CDR3 is 12 amino acids long. The DNA of the CDR3 is TGTGCCTGGAGTGGGAGCGGGAGGGGGGAGGGTTTC. This translates into CAWSGSGRGEGF.

Comments on this clonotype: This may arise from a read error, as a much more abundant clone is one base away. The rearrangement joins TRBV6-1 to TRBJ2-7; 8 nucleotides agree with TRBD2. This CDR3 is built from 15 residues. Germline V gene data show CDR1 as MNHNS and CDR2 as SASEGT. V lost 7 bases to trimming and J lost 4 bases; unmatched junction nucleotides: 12. CDR3 sequence: CASTPGQRESYEQYF. CDR3 bases: TGTGCCAGCACCCCGGGCCAGCGGGAGAGTTACGAGCAGTACTTC.

The chain is built from TRBV19 and TRBJ2-7; D call uncertain. There are 15 residues in the CDR3. Germline V gene lookup returns CDR1 LNHDA and CDR2 SQIVND (reference sequence). Trimming took 3 bases from V and 3 from J, leaving 15 bases between them. The CDR3 nucleotides are TGTGCCAGTAGTATCCGGGCAGAAATGATCTACGAGCAGTACTTC. It codes for CASSIRAEMIYEQYF.

J is TRBJ2-7 and V is TRBV6-5, with D perhaps given as TRBD1 or TRBD2 (5 bases each). Germline lookup yields CDR1 MNHEY and CDR2 SVGAGI. Trimming removed 7 bases at V and 6 bases at J, with 22 bases between. The CDR3 covers 15 residues. CDR3 in amino acids: CASNVTPTAVGEQYF. CDR3 sequence (DNA): TGTGCCAGCAACGTTACCCCGACAGCGGTTGGCGAGCAGTACTTC.

About this clonotype itself: A single base separates this from a much larger clone, so it may be a read error. The chain has TRBV4-1 and TRBJ2-1, with D maybe TRBD2 (6 bases). The CDR3 covers 16 residues. CDR1 MGHRA and CDR2 YSYEKL come from the germline V gene. The CDR3 nucleotides read TGCGCCAGCACCGTCCTGGGGAGCGGGTCCTACAATGAGCGGTTCTTC. Translation: CASTVLGSGSYNERFF.

This clonotype was counted at least ten times. The chain uses TRBV3-1 and TRBJ2-3, with D perhaps matching TRBD1 (5 bases). In germline, CDR1 is LGHDT, CDR2 YNNKEL (reference sequence). V was shortened by 1 base and J by 10 bases, with 15 bases between the two germline ends. The CDR3 loop spans 14 amino acids. In DNA form, the CDR3 reads TGTGCCAGCAGCCAAGGCCTTAGACAGCAACCGCAGTATTTT. Translating gives CASSQGLRQQPQYF.

This clonotype was observed at least ten times. The CDR3: CSAPAGTSGHSYNEQFF. In DNA, the CDR3 is TGCAGTGCACCGGCGGGGACTAGCGGACACTCCTACAATGAGCAGTTCTTC. The genes are TRBV20-1 and TRBJ2-1; the match to TRBD2 covers 11 bases. CDR1 is DFQATT, CDR2 SNEGSKA, per germline (reference sequence). V shed 6 bases and J 0 bases; nucleotides not matched to a gene: 10. CDR3 length: 17 amino acids.

This clonotype was seen a handful of times. The chain combines TRBV19 with TRBJ1-4, with 10 bases that match TRBD1. CDR3 length: 15 residues. CDR1 and CDR2 (germline): LNHDA, SQIVND (reference sequence). V lost 5 bases and J lost 4; bases outside the gene matches: 4. The CDR3: CASSPDRGRNEKLFF. The CDR3 nucleotides read TGTGCCAGTAGTCCCGACAGGGGGCGTAATGAAAAACTGTTTTTT.

The chain combines TRBV29-1 with TRBJ2-2, with D unresolved. V lost 3 bases and J lost 3, with 11 bases in between. The V gene's germline CDR1 is SQVTM and CDR2 ANQGSEA. CDR3 size: 14 residues. Written as DNA, the CDR3 is TGCAGCGTTGACGCGGATTCGGACACCGGGGAGCTGTTTTTT. Residues: CSVDADSDTGELFF.

With respect to this clonotype: This could be a read error, since a much larger clone is one nucleotide away. The V call is TRBV4-1, the J call TRBJ2-1; no reliable D call. Germline CDR1 MGHRA, CDR2 YSYEKL. This CDR3 is built from 16 residues. The CDR3 is CASSQRADPSFNEQLF. CDR3 nucleotides: TGCGCCAGCAGCCAAAGGGCGGACCCCTCCTTCAATGAGCAGCTCTTC.

This clonotype occurred many times. The chain links TRBV20-1 to TRBJ2-1, with D maybe TRBD2 (6 bases). Germline V CDR1 and CDR2: DFQATT, SNEGSKA (reference sequence). V was pared by 6 bases and J by 1 base, with 25 bases between. This CDR3 spans 18 amino acids. CDR3 amino acids: CSATRPRIGAGSYNEQFF. In DNA form, the CDR3 reads TGCAGTGCGACAAGGCCCCGAATAGGAGCGGGTTCCTACAATGAGCAGTTCTTC.

Remarks on this clonotype: It may be a read error: a sequence one base away is much more abundant. This chain connects TRBV20-1 to TRBJ2-7, with D maybe TRBD2 (5 bases). CDR1 DFQATT and CDR2 SNEGSKA come from the germline V gene (reference sequence). V was trimmed by 6 bases and J by 7 bases, leaving 28 bases between them. The CDR3 contains 16 residues. The CDR3 protein is CSALIRGEGHRREQYF. CDR3 in DNA: TGCAGTGCCCTTATCCGGGGAGAAGGCCATCGGAGAGAGCAGTACTTC.

This clonotype was observed at least ten times. The chain is built from TRBV12-3 or TRBV12-4 and TRBJ1-1; D possibly corresponds to TRBD1 (6 bases). The CDR3 extends over 14 amino acids. V lost 6 bases to trimming and J lost 5 bases, with 16 bases between them. In DNA form, the CDR3 reads TGTGCCAGCAGCAAGACTGGAAGGGGGACTGAAGCTTTCTTT. Its translation is CASSKTGRGTEAFF.

This clonotype was counted many times. The chain recombines TRBV6-1 with TRBJ2-1, with D hard to call. Looked up from germline, CDR1 is MNHNS and CDR2 is SASEGT. The CDR3 length is 12 residues. The V and J ends lost 5 bases and 7 bases respectively, with 9 bases between them. CDR3 sequence: CASSQPENEQFF. The CDR3 region has the DNA TGTGCCAGCAGTCAGCCTGAAAATGAGCAGTTCTTC.

This clonotype has ten or more counts. This chain joins TRBV7-2 and TRBJ2-5; D is perhaps TRBD1 (5 bases). The CDR3 is 15 residues long. V was clipped by 5 bases and J by 7 bases, with 20 bases between them. Germline assignment: CDR1 SGHTA and CDR2 FQGNSA. The CDR3 DNA sequence: TGTGCCAGCAGCCCATCCAGACAACACCAGGGGACCCAGTACTTC. It yields the protein CASSPSRQHQGTQYF.